Shown below are 19 T cell receptor beta chains from a single sample sequenced in a study of OX40 agonist ivuxolimab in advanced cancers. Library preparation was by the immunoSEQ multiplex PCR assay. TCRdb carries this immuneACCESS record with in-frame sequences only. Its versions omit some clonotypes, under half of them owing to an unresolved V gene in the studies checked, with the rest unexplained. In this sample the table shows about 88,000 clones, approximately 85% of which occur a single time. The ten largest clones represent about 0.2% of the sample. The source material was CD4+ or CD8+ T cells sorted from blood, sampled in a trial of the OX40 agonist ivuxolimab. Source of these receptors: an adult with an advanced solid tumor such as melanoma, head and neck, liver or kidney cancer.

The CDR3 DNA reads TGTGCCAGCAGCCGGACTAGCGGGGGGACCTCAGATACGCAGTATTTT. Residues: CASSRTSGGTSDTQYF. The genes are TRBV7-9 and TRBJ2-3; 14 bases agree with TRBD2. The CDR3 contains 16 residues. V trimming: 5 bases; J trimming: 4 bases; junction bases outside the gene matches: 5. Germline CDR1 and CDR2: SEHNR and FQNEAQ (reference sequence).

This chain uses TRBV28 with TRBJ2-5; D ambiguous. The CDR3 sequence is 11 residues long. Germline assignment: CDR1 MDHEN and CDR2 SYDVKM. Trimming cost V 0 bases and J 8 bases, with 4 bases left between them. CDR3 DNA: TGTGCCAGCAGTTTATGGTATACCCAGTACTTC. Translation gives CASSLWYTQYF.

The rearrangement joins TRBV28 to TRBJ2-7; TRBD2 matches at 10 bases. The CDR3 has 12 residues. Germline V gene lookup returns CDR1 MDHEN and CDR2 SYDVKM. V lost 8 bases to trimming and J lost 3 bases; unmatched junction nucleotides: 1. The CDR3 coding sequence is TGTGCCAGCGGACTAGCGGTCTACGAGCAGTACTTC. This gives the protein CASGLAVYEQYF.

This clone occurred a few times. The V call is TRBV6-1, the J call TRBJ2-7, with 8 positions matching TRBD1. The germline V gene encodes CDR1 MNHNS and CDR2 SASEGT. V lost 2 bases and J lost 7; bases outside the gene matches: 10. This CDR3 is 15 amino acids long. The CDR3 sequence is CASSERGGTGREQYF. CDR3 nucleotide sequence: TGTGCCAGCAGTGAACGCGGCGGGACAGGTAGGGAGCAGTACTTC.

The genes are TRBV18 and TRBJ2-3; 12 bases map to TRBD2. V shed 3 bases, J shed 6 bases, and the junction held 4 bases outside the gene matches. Germline V CDR1 and CDR2: KGHSH, LQKENI. CDR3 length: 15 residues. CDR3: CASSPTSGSGDTQYF. DNA for the CDR3: TGTGCCAGCTCACCGACTAGCGGGAGTGGGGATACGCAGTATTTT.

The chain joins TRBV27 to TRBJ2-5, with D possibly TRBD1 on 6 matching bases. V was pared by 5 bases and J by 7 bases, with 14 bases between. Per germline, CDR1 MNHEY and CDR2 SMNVEV (reference sequence). This CDR3 comprises 13 residues. CDR3 sequence (DNA): TGTGCCAGCAGTCCCGTCCTCAGGGGGACCCAGTACTTC. This sequence encodes CASSPVLRGTQYF.

This clone has only one observation. The genes are TRBV5-1 and TRBJ2-5; 8 nucleotides align to TRBD1. The V segment lost 4 bases and the J segment 4 bases; nucleotides outside the gene matches: 6. In germline, CDR1 is SGHRS, CDR2 YFSETQ. The CDR3 covers 14 residues. CDR3 coding DNA: TGCGCCAGCAGCCCTCGACAGGGGATAGAGACCCAGTACTTC. This encodes CASSPRQGIETQYF.

CDR3 nucleotides: TGTGCCAGCAGCAGGGAGACGGGGAATGAGCAGTTCTTC. This sequence encodes CASSRETGNEQFF. The genes are TRBV9 and TRBJ2-1; D may be TRBD2 (5 bases). Germline values: CDR1 SGDLS, CDR2 YYNGEE. Trimming cost V 4 bases and J 7 bases, with 12 bases left between them. The CDR3 length is 13 residues.

This chain connects TRBV18 to TRBJ1-1; no clear D. Trimming cost V 5 bases and J 1 base, with 5 bases left between them. The CDR3 spans 12 residues. Germline CDR1 is KGHSH and CDR2 is LQKENI. The CDR3 region has the DNA TGTGCCAGCTCAACGGCGAACACTGAAGCTTTCTTT. Translating it yields CASSTANTEAFF.

In DNA form, the CDR3 reads TGCGCCAGCAGCCAAGATGGGCGGAAAGCTTTCTTT. Protein product: CASSQDGRKAFF. The J gene is TRBJ1-1, the V gene TRBV4-3; D remains unclear. The CDR3 loop spans 12 amino acids. The germline CDR1 and CDR2 sequences are LGHNA and YSLEER. V shed 0 bases and J shed 9 bases, with 8 bases lying between them.

This chain links TRBV7-9 with TRBJ1-4, with TRBD1 as a possible D gene (5 bases). This CDR3 has 14 residues. V was shortened by 0 bases and J by 10 bases, with 12 bases between the two germline ends. CDR1 and CDR2 (germline): SEHNR, FQNEAQ (reference sequence). CDR3 sequence: CASSLAGGGGKLFF. CDR3 coding DNA: TGTGCCAGCAGCTTAGCGGGCGGGGGAGGAAAACTGTTTTTT. The full variable domain, in which reference TRBV7-9 and TRBJ1-4 provide the parts outside the CDR3, is DTGVSQNPRHKITKRGQNVTFRCDPISEHNRLYWYRQTLGQGPEFLTYFQNEAQLEKSRLLSDRFSAERPKGSFSTLEIQRTEQGDSAMYLCASSLAGGGGKLFFGSGTQLSVL.

The chain couples TRBV6-6 to TRBJ2-7, with TRBD1 matching over 7 bases. The J segment lost 7 bases and the V segment lost 0 bases, leaving 6 bases of the junction unmatched. This CDR3 contains 14 residues. CDR1 is MNHNY and CDR2 is SVGAGI in the germline V gene (reference sequence). The CDR3 DNA follows: TGTGCCAGCAGTTACTCCGACAGGGCCTGGGAGCAGTACGTC. It specifies CASSYSDRAWEQYV.

In nucleotides, the CDR3 is TGTGCCAGCAGGAAACAGGGCGGTGACTATGGCTACACCTTC. This gives the protein CASRKQGGDYGYTF. This chain joins TRBV6-5 and TRBJ1-2, with D perhaps matching TRBD1 (6 bases). V dropped 6 bases and J dropped 3 bases, with 14 bases sitting between them. CDR1 and CDR2 from the germline V gene are MNHEY and SVGAGI. The CDR3 totals 14 residues.

The sample holds one count of this clone. The rearrangement joins TRBV5-8 to TRBJ1-6; the D gene is possibly TRBD1 (5 bases). V shed 1 base and J shed 6 bases, with 17 bases lying between them. Germline CDR1 SGHTS, CDR2 YDEGEE. CDR3 length: 17 amino acids. The CDR3 region is CASSLSVGVRFNSPLHF. CDR3 DNA: TGTGCCAGCAGCTTGAGTGTGGGGGTTCGGTTTAATTCACCCCTCCACTTT.

The chain combines TRBV29-1 with TRBJ2-7, with 8 bases fitting TRBD2. The ends lost 6 bases at V and 2 bases at J; junction bases unmatched: 3. This CDR3 region has 12 residues. CDR1 and CDR2 (germline): SQVTM, ANQGSEA. CDR3 amino acids: CSVRTSTYEQYF. The CDR3 DNA reads as TGCAGCGTCCGGACTAGCACCTACGAGCAGTACTTC.

The chain uses TRBV9 and TRBJ2-7, with D tentatively TRBD2 (6 bases). CDR1 is SGDLS and CDR2 is YYNGEE in the germline V gene. V shed 4 bases and J shed 7 bases, with 18 bases lying between them. The CDR3 has 14 amino acids. The CDR3 protein is CASSIGTVPREQYF. CDR3 nucleotides: TGTGCCAGCAGCATTGGGACTGTTCCTAGGGAGCAGTACTTC.

The rearrangement links TRBV7-9 to TRBJ1-3; D not resolved. The V gene's germline CDR1 is SEHNR and CDR2 FQNEAQ (reference sequence). With 7 bases removed from V and 0 bases from J, the gap between germline ends came to 7 bases. The CDR3 has 13 residues. For the CDR3, the DNA is TGTGCCAGCACCCTAGTCTCTGGAAACACCATATATTTT. Protein: CASTLVSGNTIYF.

This clone came up once. The V call is TRBV9, the J call TRBJ2-7; 10 bases are a match to TRBD2. CDR1 and CDR2 from the germline V gene are SGDLS and YYNGEE. V was pared by 2 bases and J by 2 bases, with 4 bases of the junction left unmatched. The CDR3 consists of 15 residues. CDR3 DNA: TGTGCCAGCAGCGTTGCTAGCGGGAGCGCCTACGAGCAGTACTTC. Its protein is CASSVASGSAYEQYF.

V is TRBV5-1 and J is TRBJ1-6; D gene uncertain. The CDR3 runs 13 residues. Germline V gives CDR1 SGHRS, CDR2 YFSETQ. V was clipped by 5 bases and J by 5 bases, with 8 bases between them. CDR3 DNA: TGCGCCAGCAGGCGGGAAGATAATTCACCCCTCCACTTT. Translating gives CASRREDNSPLHF.